This TCR beta chain is drawn from a study of cytomegalovirus exposure and HLA in healthy donors. This CDR3 is built from 14 residues. The germline CDR1 and CDR2 sequences are SQVTM and ANQGSEA. V lost 4 bases and J 5 bases, leaving 17 bases between the germline ends. Both 60 Vbeta primers and 13 Jbeta primers went into the PCR. Original data processing: In a later analysis, 8.5 million to 14 million of 65 million to 80 million unique beta chains occurred in at least two donors. Generated by immunoSEQ multiplex PCR, the TCRdb table keeps only in-frame clones and is missing some. V and J calls and clone size are copied from that table; D and trimming were computed from the DNA. The table has about 61,000 clones, about 90% seen once; the top ten hold about 1.6%.

The sequence derives from a young man in good health and CMV-seropositive. The genes are TRBV29-1 and TRBJ2-5; D perhaps matches TRBD1 (7 bases). Sequencing was performed on PBMCs. CDR3 coding DNA: TGCAGCGTTGTAGCAGGGGGGATAGGGGAGACCCAGTACTTC. This encodes CSVVAGGIGETQYF.